A single sample is the source of the 24 T cell receptor beta chains below, sequenced in a study of T cell clonality in common variable immunodeficiency. The table came from immunoSEQ multiplex PCR; TCRdb's copy has only in-frame clones and leaves some out. This sample has about 40,000 clones and no singletons, with approximately 3% in the ten largest. Sequenced material: peripheral blood mononuclear cells. These receptor sequences come from a person between 18 and 69 years old in good health.

For this clone: From the germline J gene comes the end of the CDR3, since the read stops 3 residues before it. V is TRBV7-8 and J is TRBJ1-1; 8 nucleotides align to TRBD1. The CDR3 totals 15 residues. V was clipped by 4 bases and J by 1 base; unmatched bases: 5. CDR1 SGHVS and CDR2 FQNEAQ come from the germline V gene. The CDR3 here is CASSSRQGRNTEAFF. Incomplete CDR3 DNA: TGTGCCAGCAGCTCCCGACAGGGGCGGAACACTGAA.

This clone was seen at least ten times. The read ends 3 residues before the CDR3 terminus; that terminus is restored from the germline J gene. The V and J genes are TRBV5-1 and TRBJ1-1; TRBD1 aligns across 7 bases. CDR1 is SGHRS, CDR2 YFSETQ, per germline. With 6 bases clipped from V and 5 bases from J, the junction kept 16 bases outside the gene matches. There are 16 residues in the CDR3. The part of the CDR3 DNA that was read is TGCGCCAGCACCATGGGAACCTCAGGGGGGTGGACTGAA. Translating it yields CASTMGTSGGWTE. Given in full, the CDR3 is CASTMGTSGGWTEAFF.

This clone occurred many times. The read ends 3 residues early relative to the CDR3; the germline J gene fills the gap. The chain recombines TRBV19 with TRBJ1-2; D not certain. Trimming took off 4 bases at V and 6 bases at J, with 12 bases between the two ends. Germline V gene sequence: CDR1 LNHDA, CDR2 SQIVND (reference sequence). CDR3 size: 13 residues. The CDR3 region is CASSKAAENGYTF. Incomplete CDR3 DNA: TGTGCCAGTAGTAAGGCTGCCGAGAATGGC.

Many counts were recorded for this clone. Read sequence stops 3 residues before the CDR3 end, and the germline J gene provides the missing end. The genes are TRBV30 and TRBJ2-3, with 11 bases identical to TRBD2. This CDR3 has 17 residues. The germline CDR1 and CDR2 sequences are GTSNPN and SVGIG (reference sequence). The ends lost 4 bases at V and 2 bases at J; junction bases unmatched: 11. Here the CDR3 reads CAWTGGTSGKLTDTQYF. CDR3 DNA, as far as it was read: TGTGCCTGGACGGGTGGGACTAGCGGAAAACTCACAGATACG.

This clone has a count of ten or more. Coverage ceases 3 residues before the CDR3 finishes, and the germline J gene fills in the end. The gene calls are TRBV19 and TRBJ1-3, with a tentative D call TRBD1 (5 bases). This CDR3 spans 16 amino acids. The germline gives CDR1 LNHDA, CDR2 SQIVND (reference sequence). The germline V and J ends were trimmed by 5 bases and 2 bases, with 16 bases remaining between them. The CDR3 here is CASSPQVSRAGNTIYF. Partial CDR3 DNA: TGTGCCAGTAGTCCACAGGTGTCACGAGCTGGAAACACC.

CDR3 residues: CASSSTVNEKLFF. Incomplete CDR3 DNA: TGCGCCAGCAGTAGTACGGTTAATGAAAAG. The V and J genes are TRBV5-1 and TRBJ2-2; no reliable D call. The read halts 3 residues ahead of the CDR3 end, with the missing end drawn from the germline J gene. Looked up from germline, CDR1 is SGHRS and CDR2 is YFSETQ. This CDR3 region has 13 residues.

This clone was observed at least ten times. The read terminates 3 residues before the CDR3 end, so the remaining end is supplied by the germline J gene. This CDR3 is also generated by other DNA sequences in the sample. The chain links TRBV6-1 to TRBJ1-5; unclear D gene. V lost 0 bases to trimming and J lost 5 bases, with 14 bases between them. The V gene's germline CDR1 is MNHNS and CDR2 SASEGT. There are 16 residues in the CDR3. The DNA read from the CDR3 is TGTGCCAGCAGTGAAGCGGAAGGGTCCGGGGATCAGCCC. Its protein product is CASSEAEGSGDQP. The entire CDR3 sequence reads CASSEAEGSGDQPQHF.

This clone was recorded at least ten times. The chain's CDR3 is CASSQATGPNQPQHF. CDR3 DNA, as far as it was read: TGTGCCAGCAGCCAAGCTACAGGCCCCAATCAGCCC. J is TRBJ1-5 and V is TRBV4-2, with a weak D call TRBD1 (5 bases). The read comes to an end 3 residues before the CDR3 does, leaving the germline J gene to fill in the end. Germline-derived CDR1 and CDR2 are LGHNA and YNFKEQ. V was clipped by 1 base and J by 3 bases, with 10 bases between them. CDR3 length: 15 residues.

This clone was seen a few times. The read stops 3 residues short of the end of the CDR3; the missing end is completed from the germline J gene. The gene calls are TRBV25-1 and TRBJ1-3, with 10 bases fitting TRBD1. The CDR3 totals 17 residues. V shed 0 bases, J shed 4 bases, and the junction held 6 bases outside the gene matches. The V gene's germline CDR1 is MGHDK and CDR2 SYGVNS. CDR3 bases read: TGTGCCAGCAGTGAATATGGGACAGGGGCTTACGGAAACACC. This encodes CASSEYGTGAYGNT. The full CDR3 is CASSEYGTGAYGNTIYF. Using reference TRBV25-1 and TRBJ1-3 for the parts outside the CDR3, the full variable domain is EADIYQTPRYLVIGTGKKITLECSQTMGHDKMYWYQQDPGMELHLIHYSYGVNSTEKGDLSSESTVSRIRTEHFPLTLESARPSHTSQYLCASSEYGTGAYGNTIYFGEGSWLTVV.

This clone was seen many times. With the read ending 3 residues before the CDR3 end, the germline J gene is used to fill in that end. The chain combines TRBV19 with TRBJ2-2, with 8 bases identical to TRBD2. V lost 5 bases and J lost 10; bases outside the gene matches: 12. The CDR3 length is 15 residues. Germline values: CDR1 LNHDA, CDR2 SQIVND (reference sequence). Partial CDR3 DNA: TGTGCCAGTAGTCCTCAGACTAGCGTTTTTTCGGAG. This encodes CASSPQTSVFSE. The full CDR3 is CASSPQTSVFSELFF.

This clone has ten or more counts. The CDR3 goes on 3 residues after the read ends, and that part is filled in from the germline J gene. The chain carries TRBV7-9 and TRBJ1-5, with 8 positions matching TRBD1. Trimming removed 5 bases from V and 2 bases from J; junction bases left unmatched: 5. This CDR3 is built from 15 residues. Germline V gene data show CDR1 as SEHNR and CDR2 as FQNEAQ (reference sequence). The sequenced part of the CDR3 DNA is TGTGCCAGCAGCACACAGGGGGGGGGCAATCAGCCC. Protein product: CASSTQGGGNQP. The full-length CDR3 reads as CASSTQGGGNQPQHF.

This clone was picked up many times. A much bigger clone sits one base away, suggesting this may be a read error. The read finishes 3 residues shy of the CDR3 end, and the germline J gene is used to complete it. The chain uses TRBV20-1 and TRBJ2-2; 9 nucleotides line up with TRBD1. Germline V gives CDR1 DFQATT, CDR2 SNEGSKA (reference sequence). The CDR3 is 14 residues long. This chain's CDR3 is CSARRTGVANVLFF. The part of the CDR3 DNA that was read is TGCAGTGCTAGAAGGACAGGGGTGGCCAACGTG.

This clone turned up a few times. Read data end 3 residues before the CDR3 end; the end is taken from the germline J gene. This chain connects TRBV7-2 to TRBJ1-2, with D unresolved. The CDR3 has 14 amino acids. CDR1 is SGHTA, CDR2 FQGNSA, per germline. CDR3 amino acids: CASSPQSGNYDYTF. Partial CDR3 DNA: TGTGCCAGCAGCCCCCAGAGCGGAAACTACGAC.

In this sample, this clone turned up many times. With the read ending 3 residues before the CDR3 end, the germline J gene is used to fill in that end. The chain has TRBV4-1 and TRBJ1-1; D is uncertain. The V end was cut by 3 bases, the J end by 0 bases, with 5 bases between. This CDR3 contains 13 residues. CDR1 is MGHRA and CDR2 is YSYEKL in the germline V gene. CDR3 in amino acids: CASSHRLNTEAFF. The sequenced part of the CDR3 DNA is TGCGCCAGCAGCCACCGGTTGAACACTGAA.

The table lists this clone with many counts. The read halts 3 residues ahead of the CDR3 end, with the missing end drawn from the germline J gene. This rearrangement joins TRBV18 to TRBJ2-1; D may be TRBD1 (5 bases). Germline CDR1 and CDR2: KGHSH and LQKENI. Trimming removed 4 bases from V and 9 bases from J, with 10 bases in between. The CDR3 spans 12 residues. CDR3 bases read: TGTGCCAGCTCACGGGGCTTGGGTGAG. The encoded protein is CASSRGLGE. The whole CDR3 protein reads CASSRGLGEQFF.

This clone was observed at least ten times. Read data end 3 residues before the CDR3 end; the end is taken from the germline J gene. The chain employs TRBV7-9 and TRBJ2-3, with a possible D match to TRBD1 (5 bases). Germline CDR1 is SEHNR and CDR2 is FQNEAQ (reference sequence). The CDR3 has 14 amino acids. Trimming shortened V by 1 base and J by 4 bases, and 9 bases separated the two germline ends. The covered CDR3 bases are TGTGCCAGCAGCTTAGTGGGGCGCCCAGATACG. Protein sequence: CASSLVGRPDT. The whole CDR3 sequence reads CASSLVGRPDTQYF. The full variable domain, its missing parts supplied by reference TRBV7-9 and TRBJ2-3, is DTGVSQNPRHKITKRGQNVTFRCDPISEHNRLYWYRQTLGQGPEFLTYFQNEAQLEKSRLLSDRFSAERPKGSFSTLEIQRTEQGDSAMYLCASSLVGRPDTQYFGPGTRLTVL.

Ten or more counts support this clone. The sequence runs out 3 residues before the end of the CDR3; the remainder is reconstructed from the germline J gene. This chain links TRBV10-3 with TRBJ2-3; weak D call: TRBD2 (6 bases). Per the germline V gene, CDR1 is ENHRY and CDR2 is SYGVKD. The CDR3 is 18 amino acids. V was clipped by 3 bases and J by 3 bases, with 22 bases between them. CDR3 amino acids: CAISEGWLRGGGTDTQYF. CDR3 DNA (partial): TGTGCCATCAGTGAAGGATGGTTGCGGGGAGGCGGTACAGATACG.

Ten or more counts support this clone. The read terminates 3 residues before the CDR3 end, so the remaining end is supplied by the germline J gene. The chain links TRBV6-1 to TRBJ2-2; D gene uncertain. The V and J ends lost 4 bases and 6 bases respectively, with 12 bases between them. The CDR3 spans 14 residues. The V gene's germline CDR1 is MNHNS and CDR2 SASEGT. The CDR3 here is CASSVRQSAGELFF. The part of the CDR3 DNA that was read is TGTGCCAGCAGTGTAAGGCAGAGCGCCGGGGAG.

This clone occurred a few times. With the read ending 3 residues before the CDR3 end, the germline J gene is used to fill in that end. This chain joins TRBV5-1 and TRBJ2-5; D call uncertain. V shed 3 bases and J shed 5 bases, with 5 bases lying between them. CDR3 size: 11 residues. Germline lookup yields CDR1 SGHRS and CDR2 YFSETQ. The covered CDR3 bases are TGCGCCAGCAGCTCCGGGGAGACC. It translates to CASSSGET. In full, the CDR3 reads CASSSGETQYF.

This clone appeared many times. The read stops 3 residues short of the end of the CDR3; the missing end is completed from the germline J gene. The genes are TRBV18 and TRBJ2-5; maybe TRBD1 (6 bases). Looked up from germline, CDR1 is KGHSH and CDR2 is LQKENI. V shed 4 bases and J shed 3 bases, with 21 bases lying between them. This CDR3 has 17 amino acids. The CDR3: CASSHSTGTYFKETQYF. CDR3 DNA, as far as it was read: TGTGCCAGCTCACACTCGACCGGGACATACTTTAAAGAGACC.

This clone was counted ten times or more. The missing CDR3 end, 3 residues past where the read stops, is filled in from the germline J gene. The chain couples TRBV5-1 to TRBJ2-2, with D tentatively TRBD1 (6 bases). V gave up 3 bases and J gave up 2 bases, with 14 bases separating them. This CDR3 contains 16 residues. Germline values: CDR1 SGHRS, CDR2 YFSETQ. Partial CDR3 DNA: TGCGCCAGCAGCTCGCTCACAGGGCTCAACACCGGGGAG. As protein: CASSSLTGLNTGE. The CDR3 reads in full as CASSSLTGLNTGELFF.

For this clone: The observed sequence ends 3 residues before the CDR3 terminus, with the missing tail filled in from the germline J gene. The chain employs TRBV7-6 and TRBJ2-3; 9 bases align to TRBD2. This CDR3 comprises 16 residues. Germline CDR1 reads SGHVS; CDR2 reads FNYEAQ. J lost 3 bases, V lost 1 base, and 5 bases had no gene match. The part of the CDR3 DNA that was read is TGTGCCAGCAGCTTAGAGGGGCTAGCGGGAACAGATACG. Amino acid sequence: CASSLEGLAGTDT. From start to end, the CDR3 is CASSLEGLAGTDTQYF.

This clone was counted ten times or more. The read stops 3 residues short of the end of the CDR3; the missing end is completed from the germline J gene. The rearrangement links TRBV20-1 to TRBJ2-7; 7 nucleotides match TRBD1. V shed 2 bases and J 3 bases; nucleotides not matched to a gene: 10. This CDR3 region has 15 residues. Germline CDR1 is DFQATT and CDR2 is SNEGSKA (reference sequence). The CDR3 DNA, read in part, is TGCAGTGCTAGACCTACAGGGGAAAGATACTACGAG. Amino acid sequence: CSARPTGERYYE. The complete CDR3 sequence is CSARPTGERYYEQYF.

This clone was seen ten or more times. The CDR3 end falls 3 residues outside the read, so it is completed with the germline J gene. This rearrangement joins TRBV20-1 to TRBJ2-3; 14 positions match TRBD2. Germline V gene data show CDR1 as DFQATT and CDR2 as SNEGSKA (reference sequence). The CDR3 has 16 amino acids. The V gene end was trimmed by 7 bases and the J gene end by 6 bases; junction bases not matched to a gene: 12. CDR3 DNA, as far as it was read: TGCAGTGGCGAGGTCCGGACTAGCGGGGGGCAGGATACG. Encoded protein: CSGEVRTSGGQDT. The whole CDR3 protein reads CSGEVRTSGGQDTQYF.